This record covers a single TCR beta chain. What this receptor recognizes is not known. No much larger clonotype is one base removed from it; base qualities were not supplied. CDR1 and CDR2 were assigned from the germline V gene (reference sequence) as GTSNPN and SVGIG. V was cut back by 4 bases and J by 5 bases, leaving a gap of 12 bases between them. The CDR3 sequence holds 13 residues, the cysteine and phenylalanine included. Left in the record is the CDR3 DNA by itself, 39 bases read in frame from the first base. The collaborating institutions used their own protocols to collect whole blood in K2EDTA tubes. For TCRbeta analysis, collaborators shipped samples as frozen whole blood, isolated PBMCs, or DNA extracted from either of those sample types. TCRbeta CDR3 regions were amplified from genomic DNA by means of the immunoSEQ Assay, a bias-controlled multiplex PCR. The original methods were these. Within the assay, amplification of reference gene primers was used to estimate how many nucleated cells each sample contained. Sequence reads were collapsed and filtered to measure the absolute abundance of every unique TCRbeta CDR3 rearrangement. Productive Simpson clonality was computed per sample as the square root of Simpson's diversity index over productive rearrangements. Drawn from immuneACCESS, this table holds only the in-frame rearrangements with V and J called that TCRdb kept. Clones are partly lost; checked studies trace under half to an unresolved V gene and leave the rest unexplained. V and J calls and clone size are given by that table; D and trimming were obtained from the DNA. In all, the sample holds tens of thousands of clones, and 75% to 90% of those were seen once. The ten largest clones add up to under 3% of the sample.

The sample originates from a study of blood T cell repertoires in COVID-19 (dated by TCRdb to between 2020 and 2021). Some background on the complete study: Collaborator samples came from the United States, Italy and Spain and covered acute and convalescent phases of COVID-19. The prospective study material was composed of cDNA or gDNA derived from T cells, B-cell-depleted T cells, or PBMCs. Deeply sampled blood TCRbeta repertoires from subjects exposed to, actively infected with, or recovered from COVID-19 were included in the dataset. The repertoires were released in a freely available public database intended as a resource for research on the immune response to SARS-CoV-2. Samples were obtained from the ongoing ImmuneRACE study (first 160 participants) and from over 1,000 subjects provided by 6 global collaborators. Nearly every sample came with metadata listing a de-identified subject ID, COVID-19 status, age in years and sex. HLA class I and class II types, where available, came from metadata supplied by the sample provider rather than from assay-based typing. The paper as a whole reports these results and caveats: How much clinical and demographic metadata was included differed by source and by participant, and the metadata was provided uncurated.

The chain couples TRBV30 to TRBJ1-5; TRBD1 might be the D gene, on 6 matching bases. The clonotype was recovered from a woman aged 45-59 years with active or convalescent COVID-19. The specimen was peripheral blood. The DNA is TGTGCCTGGACTCAGGGGCGAGATCAGCCCCAGCATTTT. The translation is CAWTQGRDQPQHF. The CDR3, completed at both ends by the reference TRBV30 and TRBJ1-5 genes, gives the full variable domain SQTIHQWPATLVQPVGSPLSLECTVEGTSNPNLYWYRQAAGRGLQLLFYSVGIGQISSEVPQNLSASRPQDRQFILSSKKLLLSDSGFYLCAWTQGRDQPQHFGDGTRLSIL.